This TCR beta chain appears in the sequencing data of a study of technical replicates of blood from a handful of donors. Trimming removed 3 bases from V and 6 bases from J, with 4 bases in between. Germline loops: CDR1 SGHTA, CDR2 FQGNSA. The CDR3 is 11 amino acids. Only in-frame clones appear in the TCRdb table, and some are missing; sequencing was by immunoSEQ multiplex PCR. The repertoire has 72,000 or so clones, about 90% of them found once; the top ten carry roughly 0.41%. The sequenced sample consisted of T cells isolated from PBMCs. V is TRBV7-2 and J is TRBJ2-3; the D is unclear. The clonotype was recovered from a human donor in good health. CDR3: CASSFQDTQYF. The CDR3 DNA reads as TGTGCCAGCAGCTTCCAGGATACGCAGTATTTT.